Below, 17 T cell receptor beta chains from the same sample are listed, as sequenced in a study of blood T cells in healthy people across ages. A second about 6 to 11 cycle PCR used barcoded and J-beta primers. TCRdb reanalysed the 5' RACE reads using MiXCR and keeps one entry per CDR3 protein. The sample has about 940,000 distinct CDR3 sequences, under 50% seen once. Input material: blood. The origin of the receptors is a young man in good health.

About this clonotype: The junction differs from germline at one of its ends, possibly a read error. V usage is TRBV7-8 and J usage is TRBJ2-3; TRBD2 aligns across 12 bases. The CDR3 runs 18 residues. Per the germline V gene, CDR1 is SGHVS and CDR2 is FQNEAQ. In DNA form, the CDR3 reads TGTGCCAGCAGCTTAGCGCTAGCGGGGGGGCCTAGCACAGACACGCAGTATTTT. It specifies CASSLALAGGPSTDTQYF.

J is TRBJ2-7 and V is TRBV18; D is perhaps TRBD2 (5 bases). V shed 4 bases and J shed 10 bases, with 17 bases lying between them. Per germline, CDR1 KGHSH and CDR2 LQKENI. This CDR3 comprises 13 residues. CDR3 in DNA: TGTGCCAGCTCACGACGGTCGGAGGAAACCCAGTACTTC. Its protein product is CASSRRSEETQYF. Using reference TRBV18 and TRBJ2-7 for the parts outside the CDR3, the full variable domain is NAGVMQNPRHLVRRRGQEARLRCSPMKGHSHVYWYRQLPEEGLKFMVYLQKENIIDESGMPKERFSAEFPKEGPSILRIQQVVRGDSAAYFCASSRRSEETQYFGPGTRLTVT.

J is TRBJ2-7 and V is TRBV28; D is unclear. Looked up from germline, CDR1 is MDHEN and CDR2 is SYDVKM. V dropped 7 bases and J dropped 2 bases, with 12 bases sitting between them. The CDR3 runs 13 residues. The CDR3 region is CASTVDGTYEQYF. The CDR3, as DNA: TGTGCCAGCACCGTGGACGGAACCTACGAGCAGTACTTC.

The chain is built from TRBV6-5 and TRBJ2-1; D ambiguous. The CDR3 totals 15 residues. V lost 5 bases and J lost 0, with 11 bases in between. CDR1 is MNHEY and CDR2 is SVGAGI in the germline V gene. DNA of the CDR3: TGTGCCAGCAGTCCGCAACATCCCTCCTACAATGAGCAGTTCTTC. It specifies CASSPQHPSYNEQFF.

The chain carries TRBV12-3 or TRBV12-4 and TRBJ1-2, with TRBD1 as a possible D gene (5 bases). The CDR3 spans 13 residues. The V gene lost 7 bases and the J gene lost 4 bases, with 13 bases spanning the gap. DNA for the CDR3: TGTGCCAGCACCACCCAGGGAGGCTATGGCTACACCTTC. Its translation: CASTTQGGYGYTF.

The CDR3, as DNA: TGTGCCAGCAGTTTATCTATTGGGACAAGGAAAAACATTCAGTACTTC. As protein: CASSLSIGTRKNIQYF. The chain couples TRBV27 to TRBJ2-4, with D possibly TRBD1 on 6 matching bases. In germline, CDR1 is MNHEY, CDR2 SMNVEV (reference sequence). Trimming cost V 0 bases and J 4 bases, with 13 bases left between them. The CDR3 has 16 amino acids.

The genes are TRBV12-3 or TRBV12-4 and TRBJ2-4, with 9 bases identical to TRBD1. With the DNA end fitting TRBJ2-7 better, the J assignment may be wrong. The CDR3 consists of 14 residues. CDR3 DNA sequence: TGTGCCAGCAGTGGGGACAGGGTACGTTACGAGCAGTACTTC. Translating it yields CASSGDRVRYEQYF.

V usage is TRBV28 and J usage is TRBJ1-1, with D possibly being TRBD1 (5 bases). V shed 6 bases and J shed 2 bases, with 19 bases lying between them. The V gene's germline CDR1 is MDHEN and CDR2 SYDVKM. This CDR3 is built from 16 residues. As DNA, the CDR3 is TGTGCCAGCAGGGACCTTGTTGGGGGGAAAAACACTGAAGCTTTCTTT. This codes for CASRDLVGGKNTEAFF. Using reference TRBV28 and TRBJ1-1 for the parts outside the CDR3, the full variable domain is DVKVTQSSRYLVKRTGEKVFLECVQDMDHENMFWYRQDPGLGLRLIYFSYDVKMKEKGDIPEGYSVSREKKERFSLILESASTNQTSMYLCASRDLVGGKNTEAFFGQGTRLTVV.

This chain uses TRBV28 with TRBJ1-2, with D uncertain. Trimming removed 3 bases at V and 2 bases at J, with 7 bases between. The germline V gene encodes CDR1 MDHEN and CDR2 SYDVKM. This CDR3 is 13 amino acids long. This chain's CDR3 is CASSFAQNYGYTF. The CDR3 DNA is TGTGCCAGCAGTTTCGCTCAGAACTATGGCTACACCTTC.

The chain carries TRBV27 and TRBJ1-1; perhaps TRBD1 as D (5 bases). The germline CDR1 and CDR2 sequences are MNHEY and SMNVEV (reference sequence). The CDR3 consists of 16 residues. V lost 5 bases to trimming and J lost 1 base, with 17 bases between them. This CDR3 is CASSPPLGRENTEAFF. The CDR3 DNA sequence: TGTGCCAGCAGTCCGCCACTGGGGCGTGAGAACACTGAAGCTTTCTTT.

The chain combines TRBV20-1 with TRBJ2-5; no clear D gene. CDR1 and CDR2 from the germline V gene are DFQATT and SNEGSKA (reference sequence). The CDR3 runs to 15 residues. V was cut by 3 bases and J by 1 base, with 15 bases left in between. The CDR3 loop is CSASSVVAVQETQYF. CDR3 coding DNA: TGCAGTGCTAGCTCGGTCGTTGCGGTCCAAGAGACCCAGTACTTC.

Only a few counts were recorded for this clonotype. The chain links TRBV12-3 or TRBV12-4 to TRBJ2-5, with 9 nucleotides matching TRBD1. The CDR3 has 16 amino acids. V lost 5 bases and J lost 11; bases outside the gene matches: 18. CDR3 region: CASSAPGQGNSEEQYF. The CDR3 nucleotides read TGTGCCAGCAGTGCCCCGGGACAGGGTAATTCCGAGGAGCAGTACTTC.

This clonotype has at least ten counts. The rearrangement joins TRBV29-1 to TRBJ2-7; D possibly corresponds to TRBD2 (6 bases). The germline CDR1 and CDR2 sequences are SQVTM and ANQGSEA. The CDR3 has 13 amino acids. V dropped 6 bases and J dropped 4 bases, with 16 bases sitting between them. DNA for the CDR3: TGCAGCGTGCGGTTCGTAGGAGGGTACGAGCAGTACTTC. Translated: CSVRFVGGYEQYF.

The chain links TRBV14 to TRBJ2-1; 7 bases are shared with TRBD1. The J segment lost 2 bases and the V segment lost 0 bases, leaving 13 bases of the junction unmatched. There are 19 residues in the CDR3. Germline CDR1 reads SGHDN; CDR2 reads FVKESK. The DNA of the CDR3 is TGTGCCAGCAGCCAAGATCCGCGGCGACAGGGAGTAACCTACAATGAGCAGTTCTTC. It translates to CASSQDPRRQGVTYNEQFF.

There are a few counts of this clonotype. The rearrangement uses TRBV4-2 and TRBJ2-2; D may be TRBD2 (5 bases). Germline CDR1 and CDR2: LGHNA and YNFKEQ. There are 13 residues in the CDR3. Trimming removed 6 bases from V and 5 bases from J, with 10 bases in between. This CDR3 is CASRRAATGELFF. The CDR3 nucleotides are TGTGCCAGCAGGAGGGCTGCAACCGGGGAGCTGTTTTTT.

The chain combines TRBV10-3 with TRBJ1-2, with D hard to call. CDR3 length equals 15 residues. Trimming took off 0 bases at V and 3 bases at J, with 11 bases between the two ends. From germline, CDR1 is ENHRY and CDR2 SYGVKD. The CDR3 spells CAISESATTYYGYTF. CDR3 nucleotides: TGTGCCATCAGTGAGTCGGCGACTACTTACTATGGCTACACCTTC.

The chain carries TRBV24-1 and TRBJ2-4; no clear D. Germline V gives CDR1 KGHDR, CDR2 SFDVKD. Trimming shortened V by 1 base and J by 9 bases, and 9 bases separated the two germline ends. This CDR3 spans 13 amino acids. The CDR3 coding sequence is TGTGCCACCAGTGATTTCGGCACCACCATTCAGTACTTC. Residues: CATSDFGTTIQYF.